This TCR beta chain is drawn from a study of T cells in Graves' hyperthyroidism and ophthalmopathy. Looking at the study overall: The blood sample was taken at first diagnosis, before treatment began.

For Graves' hyperthyroidism to be stable, ophthalmopathy could not progress within 18 months. What was amplified from RNA transcripts were TCR beta CDR3 regions. Researchers ran a first-round RT-PCR on the TCR CDR3 using the HTBI primer set. TCRdb re-called the multiplex PCR reads through MiXCR, storing one row per CDR3 protein. Of about 720,000 distinct CDR3 sequences listed, about a sixth are singletons. This clonotype was recorded at least ten times. Germline lookup yields CDR1 SGHRS and CDR2 YFSETQ. V lost 5 bases and J 3 bases, leaving 5 bases between the germline ends. This CDR3 has 12 amino acids.

The chain joins TRBV5-1 to TRBJ2-2; D is uncertain. The sequencing sample was made of blood. This receptor was taken from a man younger than 35 with Graves' hyperthyroidism. CDR3 amino acids: CASRSDTGELFF. The CDR3 DNA reads as TGCGCCAGCAGATCTGACACCGGGGAGCTGTTTTTT.